The 27 T cell receptor beta chains reported below all come from one sample, sequenced in a study of vaccination and CD4 T cells after COVID-19. These TCRs' antigens remain unknown. Cultured CD4+ T-cell DNA underwent Oncomine TCR Beta short-read sequencing. TCRdb ran MiXCR on the PCR reads and lists one entry per CDR3 protein. The profile shows 15,000 to 20,000 distinct CDR3 sequences, about 61% of them singletons. Treatment given: approximately 9-day PBMC culture with coronavirus spike peptide pools or control peptides (ViraFEST assay). Sequences were obtained from CD4+ T cells from blood, cultured in vitro. The receptors come from a human donor who had recovered from COVID-19.

This chain joins TRBV29-1 and TRBJ1-2; 9 positions agree with TRBD1. The CDR3 spans 11 residues. V shed 7 bases, J shed 6 bases, and the junction held 3 bases outside the gene matches. Germline assignment: CDR1 SQVTM and CDR2 ANQGSEA. The CDR3 DNA follows: TGCAGCGACCGACAGGGGGATGGCTACACCTTC. Translating gives CSDRQGDGYTF. The full variable domain, completed using reference TRBV29-1 and TRBJ1-2, is SAVISQKPSRDICQRGTSLTIQCQVDSQVTMMFWYRQQPGQSLTLIATANQGSEATYESGFVIDKFPISRPNLTFSTLTVSNMSPEDSSIYLCSDRQGDGYTFGSGTRLTVV.

This chain uses TRBV6-2 or TRBV6-3 with TRBJ2-3, with a possible D match to TRBD2 (6 bases). This CDR3 spans 18 amino acids. Germline assignment: CDR1 MNHEY and CDR2 SVGEGT. V lost 3 bases to trimming and J lost 4 bases, with 23 bases between them. This chain's CDR3 is CASSYLSRDSRLSDTQYF. The CDR3 DNA is TGTGCCAGCAGTTATTTAAGTCGGGACTCGAGGTTATCAGATACGCAGTATTTT.

This clonotype was counted between two and nine times. The V call is TRBV20-1, the J call TRBJ2-3, with D tentatively TRBD1 or TRBD2 (6 bases each). In germline, CDR1 is DFQATT, CDR2 SNEGSKA (reference sequence). Deletions cut 6 bases from V and 5 bases from J, with 12 bases between. This CDR3 spans 12 amino acids. Here the CDR3 reads CSAGGRVDTQYF. The DNA for the CDR3 is TGCAGTGCAGGGGGGCGGGTAGATACGCAGTATTTT.

This clonotype turned up a few times. V and J are TRBV28 and TRBJ1-6; the D is unclear. From germline, CDR1 is MDHEN and CDR2 SYDVKM. With 4 bases removed from V and 10 bases from J, the gap between germline ends came to 5 bases. The CDR3 runs 11 residues. CDR3 nucleotides: TGTGCCAGCAGTTCACCATCACCCCTCCACTTT. Amino acid sequence: CASSSPSPLHF.

The chain is built from TRBV9 and TRBJ1-1, with TRBD1 matching over 10 bases. There are 15 residues in the CDR3. The germline V gene encodes CDR1 SGDLS and CDR2 YYNGEE. After removal of 3 bases from V and 3 bases from J, the junction contained 5 bases not matched to a gene. The CDR3 is CASSARQGADTEAFF. The CDR3 DNA follows: TGTGCCAGCAGCGCCAGACAGGGGGCGGACACTGAAGCTTTCTTT.

This clonotype was recorded a few times. The J gene is TRBJ2-3, the V gene TRBV20-1; a weak D match, TRBD2 (6 bases). Germline values: CDR1 DFQATT, CDR2 SNEGSKA (reference sequence). The ends were cut back, 3 bases at V and 4 bases at J, with 8 bases in the middle. The CDR3 has 12 amino acids. CDR3 in amino acids: CSASGSADTQYF. The CDR3 DNA reads TGCAGTGCTAGCGGGAGCGCAGATACGCAGTATTTT.

The rearrangement links TRBV20-1 to TRBJ1-2; perhaps TRBD1 as D (5 bases). Looked up from germline, CDR1 is DFQATT and CDR2 is SNEGSKA (reference sequence). The V end was cut by 5 bases, the J end by 8 bases, with 21 bases between. This CDR3 region has 14 residues. CDR3 amino acids: CSAPTGGAVSGYTF. The CDR3 bases are TGCAGTGCTCCAACCGGAGGGGCAGTGAGCGGCTACACCTTC.

This CDR3 is CASSTPLGDSYMNTEAFF. CDR3 nucleotides: TGTGCCAGTAGTACCCCTCTGGGTGACTCGTATATGAACACTGAAGCTTTCTTT. The chain has TRBV19 and TRBJ1-1; no clear D gene. The V gene's germline CDR1 is LNHDA and CDR2 SQIVND (reference sequence). Trimming pared 4 bases from V and 0 bases from J, leaving 21 bases between. This CDR3 contains 18 residues.

This clonotype was detected only a few times. The chain carries TRBV10-3 and TRBJ1-1, with 9 bases that match TRBD1. V gave up 4 bases and J gave up 10 bases; unmatched junction bases: 7. The CDR3 totals 13 residues. Germline lookup yields CDR1 ENHRY and CDR2 SYGVKD. CDR3 sequence reads: CAISGSPGQGAFF. The CDR3 DNA sequence: TGTGCCATCAGTGGCAGCCCGGGACAGGGAGCTTTCTTT.

This clonotype has just a few counts. The J gene is TRBJ1-1, the V gene TRBV21-1. TRBV21-1 is flagged as a pseudogene. The CDR3 runs 12 residues. As DNA, the CDR3 is TGTGCCAGCAACAAGGACCAGCGAGGAACTTTCTTT. Its protein product is CASNKDQRGTFF.

This chain joins TRBV20-1 and TRBJ1-6; the match to TRBD1 covers 9 bases. V dropped 1 base and J dropped 0; count of bases not matched to a gene: 10. This CDR3 spans 19 amino acids. The V gene's germline CDR1 is DFQATT and CDR2 SNEGSKA (reference sequence). CDR3 loop: CSARAPGQGGSSYNSPLHF. The CDR3 DNA sequence: TGCAGTGCTAGAGCCCCGGGACAGGGAGGGAGCTCCTATAATTCACCCCTCCACTTT.

The genes are TRBV27 and TRBJ1-5, with D hard to call. V lost 4 bases to trimming and J lost 6 bases, with 16 bases between them. There are 15 residues in the CDR3. The germline gives CDR1 MNHEY, CDR2 SMNVEV (reference sequence). CDR3 in DNA: TGTGCCAGCAGTTCCTTAGGGAGGGAGGGTCAGCCCCAGCATTTT. Translated: CASSSLGREGQPQHF.

V and J are TRBV24-1 and TRBJ2-2; D might be TRBD1 (5 bases). Germline V gene lookup returns CDR1 KGHDR and CDR2 SFDVKD. Trimming removed 5 bases from V and 7 bases from J, with 13 bases in between. This CDR3 region has 14 residues. The CDR3 region has the DNA TGTGCCACCAGTGCCCTAAGGGGAAGCGGGGAGCTGTTTTTT. It translates to CATSALRGSGELFF.

The chain has TRBV20-1 and TRBJ1-3, with D possibly matching TRBD1 (5 bases). Germline V lookup: CDR1 DFQATT, CDR2 SNEGSKA (reference sequence). This CDR3 has 14 residues. The ends were cut back, 0 bases at V and 3 bases at J, with 9 bases in the middle. CDR3: CSARDYRIGNTIYF. The CDR3 bases are TGCAGTGCTAGAGATTACAGGATTGGAAACACCATATATTTT.

The chain uses TRBV30 and TRBJ1-6; 7 bases fit TRBD1. Germline V lookup: CDR1 GTSNPN, CDR2 SVGIG (reference sequence). The CDR3 is 14 residues long. J lost 7 bases, V lost 5 bases, and 8 bases had no gene match. The CDR3 loop is CAWAWTGVNSPLHF. The CDR3, as DNA: TGTGCCTGGGCATGGACAGGAGTAAATTCACCCCTCCACTTT.

CDR3 region: CASSFPRTSGYTGELFF. CDR3 bases: TGTGCCAGCAGCTTCCCCAGGACTAGCGGATACACCGGGGAGCTGTTTTTT. This chain links TRBV7-9 with TRBJ2-2; the match to TRBD2 covers 10 bases. In germline, CDR1 is SEHNR, CDR2 FQNEAQ (reference sequence). V was clipped by 3 bases and J by 3 bases; unmatched bases: 7. This CDR3 comprises 17 residues. Complete variable domain (other parts from reference TRBV7-9 and TRBJ2-2): DTGVSQNPRHKITKRGQNVTFRCDPISEHNRLYWYRQTLGQGPEFLTYFQNEAQLEKSRLLSDRFSAERPKGSFSTLEIQRTEQGDSAMYLCASSFPRTSGYTGELFFGEGSRLTVL.

This clonotype came up once. The V and J genes are TRBV19 and TRBJ2-7; unclear D gene. Per germline, CDR1 LNHDA and CDR2 SQIVND (reference sequence). V lost 2 bases and J lost 0, with 14 bases in between. The CDR3 is 16 residues long. As DNA, the CDR3 is TGTGCCAGTAGTATACGCGGCCAAAAGAGCTCCTACGAGCAGTACTTC. Translating it yields CASSIRGQKSSYEQYF.

This chain connects TRBV11-2 to TRBJ2-2; D possibly corresponds to TRBD2 (5 bases). Germline V gene sequence: CDR1 SGHAT, CDR2 FQNNGV. The CDR3 contains 13 residues. V was pared by 6 bases and J by 5 bases, with 10 bases between. CDR3 loop: CASSPSGTGELFF. The CDR3 DNA reads TGTGCCAGCAGTCCCTCGGGGACCGGGGAGCTGTTTTTT.

The CDR3 protein is CASSLGQGHSTGELFF. Written as DNA, the CDR3 is TGTGCCAGCAGCTTGGGACAGGGACATAGCACCGGGGAGCTGTTTTTT. The chain recombines TRBV5-5 with TRBJ2-2; the match to TRBD1 covers 7 bases. After removal of 0 bases from V and 4 bases from J, the junction contained 6 bases not matched to a gene. CDR1 is SGHKS and CDR2 is YYEKEE in the germline V gene (reference sequence). This CDR3 region has 16 residues.

This chain links TRBV6-2 or TRBV6-3 with TRBJ2-1, with a weak D call TRBD2 (5 bases). This CDR3 region has 14 residues. Trimming cost V 7 bases and J 7 bases, with 17 bases left between them. The V gene's germline CDR1 is MNHEY and CDR2 SVGEGT. This CDR3 is CASTLTSPGNEQFF. The CDR3 DNA reads as TGTGCCAGCACCCTTACTTCGCCGGGGAATGAGCAGTTCTTC.

The chain combines TRBV27 with TRBJ1-6; 11 nucleotides line up with TRBD1. J gave up 7 bases and V 5 bases, and 4 bases lay outside the gene matches. Looked up from germline, CDR1 is MNHEY and CDR2 is SMNVEV (reference sequence). This CDR3 contains 15 residues. The DNA for the CDR3 is TGTGCCAGCAGTACCCGGACAGGGGGCAATTCACCCCTCCACTTT. Its protein product is CASSTRTGGNSPLHF.

On this clonotype itself: Relative to the germline gene, one junction end is altered; a read error may explain this. This chain links TRBV7-2 with TRBJ2-7; D is unclear. CDR3 length equals 12 residues. CDR1 and CDR2 from the germline V gene are SGHTA and FQGNSA. In DNA, the CDR3 is TGTGCCCGCAGCCCCGGACCCTACGAGCAGTACTTC. Residues: CARSPGPYEQYF. Full variable domain (remainder filled in from reference TRBV7-2 and TRBJ2-7): GAGVSQSPSNKVTEKGKDVELRCDPISGHTALYWYRQSLGQGLEFLIYFQGNSAPDKSGLPSDRFSAERTGGSVSTLTIQRTQQEDSAVYLCARSPGPYEQYFGPGTRLTVT.

The chain links TRBV7-9 to TRBJ1-1; no reliable D call. Per the germline V gene, CDR1 is SEHNR and CDR2 is FQNEAQ (reference sequence). V was trimmed by 4 bases and J by 1 base, leaving 7 bases between them. The CDR3 is 13 residues long. The CDR3 is CASSSQSNTEAFF. CDR3 coding DNA: TGTGCCAGCAGCTCGCAATCGAACACTGAAGCTTTCTTT.

In its sample, this clonotype was seen once. This sequence joins TRBV7-8 and TRBJ2-7, with 13 nucleotides matching TRBD2. Germline lookup yields CDR1 SGHVS and CDR2 FQNEAQ. J gave up 4 bases and V 2 bases, and 8 bases lay outside the gene matches. CDR3 length equals 17 residues. The CDR3 sequence is CASSLTFTSGRAYEQYF. CDR3 bases: TGTGCCAGCAGCTTAACCTTTACTAGCGGGAGGGCATACGAGCAGTACTTC.

This clonotype has a handful of counts. This rearrangement joins TRBV10-3 to TRBJ2-2; D possibly corresponds to TRBD1 (6 bases). V lost 6 bases, J lost 3 bases, and 11 bases lay in between. Germline V gene data show CDR1 as ENHRY and CDR2 as SYGVKD. The CDR3 spans 14 residues. In DNA form, the CDR3 reads TGTGCCATCAGGCCGACAGGCCACACCGGGGAGCTGTTTTTT. Translation: CAIRPTGHTGELFF.

The V gene is TRBV16, the J gene TRBJ1-1; D gene uncertain. The CDR3 covers 14 residues. V lost 0 bases to trimming and J lost 2 bases, with 7 bases between them. Germline V CDR1 and CDR2: KGHSY, FQNENV. CDR3 region: CASSQSYANTEAFF. The CDR3 DNA reads as TGTGCCAGCAGCCAATCGTACGCTAACACTGAAGCTTTCTTT. Drawing the rest from reference TRBV16 and TRBJ1-1, the complete variable domain is GEEVAQTPKHLVRGEGQKAKLYCAPIKGHSYVFWYQQVLKNEFKFLISFQNENVFDETGMPKERFSAKCLPNSPCSLEIQATKLEDSAVYFCASSQSYANTEAFFGQGTRLTVV.

The CDR3 spells CSARVLAGGDEQFF. The DNA of the CDR3 is TGCAGTGCTAGAGTTCTAGCGGGAGGGGATGAGCAGTTCTTC. The chain links TRBV20-1 to TRBJ2-1; 12 positions agree with TRBD2. This CDR3 has 14 amino acids. Germline CDR1 is DFQATT and CDR2 is SNEGSKA (reference sequence). V dropped 1 base and J dropped 8; count of bases not matched to a gene: 3.